Presented here are 28 T cell receptor beta chains from one specimen sequenced in a study of identical twins. TCRdb processed the 5' RACE reads anew with MiXCR; each CDR3 protein has one entry. This table holds roughly 1.6 million distinct CDR3 sequences, around a third found once. The material sequenced was cord blood. The source of these receptors is a newborn girl in good health.

This clonotype was observed once. This chain connects TRBV7-9 to TRBJ2-3; 10 nucleotides match TRBD2. Germline V CDR1 and CDR2: SEHNR, FQNEAQ (reference sequence). The CDR3 has 18 amino acids. J lost 5 bases, V lost 5 bases, and 16 bases had no gene match. CDR3 sequence (DNA): TGTGCCAGCAGCCCCGAGGTTAGCGGGGGGCCTTTTGAAGATACGCAGTATTTT. Its translation is CASSPEVSGGPFEDTQYF. Full variable domain (missing parts from reference TRBV7-9 and TRBJ2-3): DTGVSQNPRHKITKRGQNVTFRCDPISEHNRLYWYRQTLGQGPEFLTYFQNEAQLEKSRLLSDRFSAERPKGSFSTLEIQRTEQGDSAMYLCASSPEVSGGPFEDTQYFGPGTRLTVL.

With regard to this clonotype: An end of the junction does not agree with germline; a read error may underlie this. This rearrangement joins TRBV9 to TRBJ2-1; perhaps TRBD2 as D (6 bases). Germline V gives CDR1 SGDLS, CDR2 YYNGEE. CDR3 length equals 15 residues. The CDR3 nucleotides are TGTGCCAGCAGCGTTCAAGGCCGGACTACGGATGAGCGGTTCTTC. Protein product: CASSVQGRTTDERFF.

The chain has TRBV7-6 and TRBJ2-5, with D perhaps TRBD2 (6 bases). Trimming pared 1 base from V and 2 bases from J, leaving 11 bases between. The length of the CDR3 is 15 residues. Germline lookup yields CDR1 SGHVS and CDR2 FNYEAQ. CDR3 coding DNA: TGTGCCAGCAGCTTAGGCGGGACTTATCAAGAGACCCAGTACTTC. Its protein is CASSLGGTYQETQYF.

This clonotype has just a few counts. The CDR3 DNA sequence: TGTGCCATCAGTGAATCGGTCGGGACTAGCGGGAGTACCTCCTACAATGAGCAGTTCTTC. Amino acid sequence: CAISESVGTSGSTSYNEQFF. The rearrangement uses TRBV10-3 and TRBJ2-1, with 14 nucleotides matching TRBD2. The J segment lost 0 bases and the V segment lost 3 bases, leaving 10 bases of the junction unmatched. The length of the CDR3 is 20 residues. Germline assignment: CDR1 ENHRY and CDR2 SYGVKD.

The chain links TRBV28 to TRBJ2-6; D might be TRBD2 (6 bases). Germline V CDR1 and CDR2: MDHEN, SYDVKM. V lost 4 bases and J lost 0, with 22 bases in between. The CDR3 is 20 residues long. In nucleotides, the CDR3 is TGTGCCAGCAGTTCAACGGCGGGGTCCTCCCGCAGCTCTGGGGCCAACGTCCTGACTTTC. This sequence encodes CASSSTAGSSRSSGANVLTF.

The chain joins TRBV20-1 to TRBJ1-1, with a possible D match to TRBD1 (6 bases). The CDR3 contains 14 residues. Germline assignment: CDR1 DFQATT and CDR2 SNEGSKA (reference sequence). Trimming took off 3 bases at V and 1 base at J, with 12 bases between the two ends. DNA for the CDR3: TGCAGTGCTAGGAAAGGGGGGCCGAACACTGAAGCTTTCTTT. Amino acids: CSARKGGPNTEAFF.

In its sample, this clonotype was seen a few times. This chain links TRBV6-2 or TRBV6-3 with TRBJ2-7; 8 positions match TRBD1. The trim removed 4 bases at V and 3 bases at J, leaving 11 bases unmatched. The length of the CDR3 is 16 residues. CDR1 is MNHEY and CDR2 is SVGEGT in the germline V gene. Here the CDR3 reads CASSLPSRTGIYEQYF. The CDR3 bases are TGTGCCAGCAGTTTACCGTCCAGGACAGGGATCTACGAGCAGTACTTC.

This clonotype was detected a few times. V and J are TRBV6-6 and TRBJ1-2; tentative D call: TRBD1 (6 bases). Trimming removed 8 bases from V and 4 bases from J, with 14 bases in between. Germline V lookup: CDR1 MNHNY, CDR2 SVGAGI (reference sequence). The CDR3 spans 13 residues. The CDR3 sequence: CASLLGHLYGYTF. The CDR3 DNA follows: TGTGCCAGCCTTCTGGGACACCTCTATGGCTACACCTTC.

The V call is TRBV11-2, the J call TRBJ1-2, with D possibly being TRBD1 (5 bases). CDR3 length: 14 residues. V lost 0 bases to trimming and J lost 4 bases, with 9 bases between them. Germline assignment: CDR1 SGHAT and CDR2 FQNNGV. The CDR3 bases are TGTGCCAGCAGCTTAGATACCGGGGGCTATGGCTACACCTTC. It specifies CASSLDTGGYGYTF.

This clonotype has only a few counts. The V and J genes are TRBV29-1 and TRBJ1-1; no firm D call. There are 13 residues in the CDR3. CDR1 SQVTM and CDR2 ANQGSEA come from the germline V gene. Trimming shortened V by 1 base and J by 4 bases, and 10 bases separated the two germline ends. The chain's CDR3 is CSVEVRSATEAFF. CDR3 nucleotide sequence: TGCAGCGTTGAAGTGAGGAGTGCCACTGAAGCTTTCTTT.

This clonotype appeared many times. The chain is built from TRBV25-1 and TRBJ2-7; D unclear. From germline, CDR1 is MGHDK and CDR2 SYGVNS. V was pared by 3 bases and J by 0 bases, with 6 bases between. This CDR3 spans 13 amino acids. CDR3 amino acids: CASSDLYSYEQYF. The DNA for the CDR3 is TGTGCCAGCAGTGATCTCTACTCCTACGAGCAGTACTTC.

The chain recombines TRBV12-3 or TRBV12-4 with TRBJ2-5; 9 nucleotides align to TRBD2. The CDR3 runs to 15 residues. The V gene end was trimmed by 1 base and the J gene end by 2 bases; junction bases not matched to a gene: 2. The CDR3: CASSLERGAQETQYF. Here the CDR3 DNA reads TGTGCCAGCAGTTTAGAGCGGGGGGCGCAAGAGACCCAGTACTTC.

In this sample, this clonotype turned up many times. The chain employs TRBV9 and TRBJ2-1; D not certain. V lost 3 bases and J 2 bases, leaving 9 bases between the germline ends. CDR1 is SGDLS, CDR2 YYNGEE, per germline. The CDR3 loop spans 14 amino acids. The chain's CDR3 is CASSASGPYNEQFF. The CDR3 DNA is TGTGCCAGCAGCGCATCGGGCCCCTACAATGAGCAGTTCTTC.

This clonotype was found a few times. V and J are TRBV9 and TRBJ2-3; 11 bases line up with TRBD2. Trimming removed 0 bases from V and 4 bases from J; junction bases left unmatched: 4. The CDR3 loop spans 16 amino acids. Germline-derived CDR1 and CDR2 are SGDLS and YYNGEE. The CDR3 region is CASSVEGLAVPDTQYF. Here the CDR3 DNA reads TGTGCCAGCAGCGTAGAGGGACTAGCGGTTCCAGATACGCAGTATTTT.

The chain is built from TRBV5-1 and TRBJ2-3; TRBD2 matches at 8 bases. This CDR3 contains 17 residues. The V segment lost 2 bases and the J segment 4 bases; nucleotides outside the gene matches: 12. Germline V gives CDR1 SGHRS, CDR2 YFSETQ. The CDR3 loop is CASSFLSAGEYPDTQYF. In nucleotides, the CDR3 is TGCGCCAGCAGCTTTTTATCAGCGGGAGAGTACCCAGATACGCAGTATTTT.

This clonotype showed up just a few times. This chain links TRBV9 with TRBJ2-3; 7 positions agree with TRBD2. This CDR3 spans 16 amino acids. Germline lookup yields CDR1 SGDLS and CDR2 YYNGEE. Germline trimming cut 4 bases from V and 0 bases from J; bases unmatched to any gene: 8. The DNA for the CDR3 is TGTGCCAGCAGCCGCGACGGCGGGGGTAGCACAGATACGCAGTATTTT. Its translation is CASSRDGGGSTDTQYF.

In this sample, this clonotype turned up a few times. The chain has TRBV5-1 and TRBJ1-1; 8 nucleotides match TRBD1. After removal of 4 bases from V and 4 bases from J, the junction contained 9 bases not matched to a gene. Germline CDR1 SGHRS, CDR2 YFSETQ. The CDR3 length is 15 residues. This chain's CDR3 is CASSPRTGWSTEAFF. CDR3 in DNA: TGCGCCAGCAGCCCCCGGACAGGGTGGAGCACTGAAGCTTTCTTT.

V usage is TRBV24-1 and J usage is TRBJ1-2, with D possibly TRBD1 on 5 matching bases. The CDR3 spans 14 residues. V lost 0 bases, J lost 2 bases, and 6 bases lay in between. Germline V lookup: CDR1 KGHDR, CDR2 SFDVKD. CDR3: CATSDLRTNYGYTF. CDR3 nucleotides: TGTGCCACCAGTGATTTGCGGACAAACTATGGCTACACCTTC.

A remark on this clonotype: One end of the junction varies from germline; a read error may be responsible. This rearrangement joins TRBV5-1 to TRBJ2-7, with D tentatively TRBD1 or TRBD2 (5 bases each). This CDR3 region has 14 residues. Germline assignment: CDR1 SGHRS and CDR2 YFSETQ. CDR3 nucleotides: TGCGCCAGCAGCTTTGAGGGGACCCTCTACGTGCAGTACTTC. This gives the protein CASSFEGTLYVQYF.

This clonotype was seen ten or more times. The V and J genes are TRBV29-1 and TRBJ2-7, with D perhaps given as TRBD1 or TRBD2 (5 bases each). The V gene lost 4 bases and the J gene lost 2 bases, with 15 bases spanning the gap. The germline CDR1 and CDR2 sequences are SQVTM and ANQGSEA. This CDR3 comprises 14 residues. CDR3 protein: CSVVGGVSTYEQYF. Here the CDR3 DNA reads TGCAGCGTTGTTGGGGGAGTATCGACCTACGAGCAGTACTTC.

In this sample, this clonotype turned up a few times. The chain combines TRBV4-1 with TRBJ2-7, with TRBD2 identical over 10 bases. V lost 1 base, J lost 2 bases, and 5 bases stayed unmatched. The CDR3 is 16 residues long. Germline values: CDR1 MGHRA, CDR2 YSYEKL. The DNA of the CDR3 is TGCGCCAGCAGCCAAGTCTGGCTAGCGGGGGCCTACGAGCAGTACTTC. Translation gives CASSQVWLAGAYEQYF.

V and J are TRBV20-1 and TRBJ1-1; D is possibly TRBD1 (5 bases). V lost 3 bases to trimming and J lost 8 bases, with 16 bases between them. Germline V lookup: CDR1 DFQATT, CDR2 SNEGSKA (reference sequence). The CDR3 totals 13 residues. The CDR3 DNA reads as TGCAGTGCTAGGATGGGCAGGGATCTCGAAGCTTTCTTT. As protein: CSARMGRDLEAFF.

The chain uses TRBV6-5 and TRBJ2-1, with 8 bases lining up with TRBD2. Matching the DNA end better, TRBJ2-7 makes the J call doubtful. This CDR3 contains 14 residues. CDR1 is MNHEY, CDR2 SVGAGI, per germline. The CDR3 protein is CASSSGTSRNEQYF. As DNA, the CDR3 is TGTGCCAGCAGTTCTGGGACTAGTCGGAATGAGCAGTACTTC.

This clonotype was seen a few times. The chain links TRBV5-1 to TRBJ1-1; D is ambiguous. From germline, CDR1 is SGHRS and CDR2 YFSETQ. V was cut by 1 base and J by 0 bases, with 10 bases left in between. The CDR3 loop spans 15 amino acids. CDR3 in DNA: TGCGCCAGCAGCTTGTTGGACTACCTGAACACTGAAGCTTTCTTT. Its translation: CASSLLDYLNTEAFF.

The table lists this clonotype with many counts. The rearrangement joins TRBV2 to TRBJ2-3; no definite D call. CDR1 is SNHLY, CDR2 FYNNEI, per germline. V gave up 3 bases and J gave up 6 bases, with 10 bases separating them. The length of the CDR3 is 13 residues. The CDR3 bases are TGTGCCAGCAGTGAGTTCTTTGCGGATACGCAGTATTTT. This sequence encodes CASSEFFADTQYF.

This chain connects TRBV3-1 to TRBJ2-2; TRBD2 is a possible D gene (5 bases). Trimming shortened V by 5 bases and J by 4 bases, and 14 bases separated the two germline ends. The CDR3 has 15 residues. Germline V lookup: CDR1 LGHDT, CDR2 YNNKEL (reference sequence). In nucleotides, the CDR3 is TGTGCCAGCAGCACCCAAAAGGACTTCACCGGGGAGCTGTTTTTT. It is translated as CASSTQKDFTGELFF.

This clonotype turned up a few times. The rearrangement uses TRBV15 and TRBJ1-1, with TRBD1 identical over 10 bases. There are 18 residues in the CDR3. V shed 0 bases and J 1 base; nucleotides not matched to a gene: 8. Germline-derived CDR1 and CDR2 are LNHNV and YYDKDF (reference sequence). CDR3 bases: TGTGCCACCAGCAGAGATTTCGGACAGGGGGTGAGGAACACTGAAGCTTTCTTT. Translation gives CATSRDFGQGVRNTEAFF.

The sample holds a few counts of this clonotype. This chain links TRBV29-1 with TRBJ1-1; 10 bases are a match to TRBD1. Germline V gene lookup returns CDR1 SQVTM and CDR2 ANQGSEA. This CDR3 is built from 14 residues. J was trimmed by 5 bases and V by 6 bases; bases with no gene match: 9. CDR3 DNA: TGCAGCGTCTCCTGGACAGGGGGTAGGACTGAAGCTTTCTTT. Residues: CSVSWTGGRTEAFF.